What follows is one T cell receptor beta chain and its context. Antigen specificity is unknown. Treatment specified: oral pan-JAK inhibitor, 5-10 mg twice daily. The sample is drawn from a study of CD8+ T cells in alopecia areata. Findings and caveats of the study: Sequencing of scalp samples also captures resident alphabeta T cells of normal skin. In lesional scalp, particularly from alopecia totalis/universalis, clonality was higher than in normal scalp.

Once RNA had been extracted, it was reverse transcribed into cDNA to act as the sequencing template. Produced via immunoSEQ multiplex PCR; TCRdb's table is partial and in-frame only. The repertoire includes about 210,000 clones, around 57% of them detected once, and more than 1.5% sits in the top ten. The sequence was collected from a human donor with alopecia areata. This material consisted of CD4+ T cells sorted from blood, taken at week 4, from a patient treated with tofacitinib.

As DNA, the CDR3 is TGTGCCAGCAGTTTGGGACTGACAACCACCTACGAGCAGTACTTC. Translation gives CASSLGLTTTYEQYF. The chain links TRBV6-5 to TRBJ2-7; possible D gene TRBD2, 6 bases. V was clipped by 4 bases and J by 2 bases, with 15 bases between them. The CDR3 totals 15 residues. Germline CDR1 MNHEY, CDR2 SVGAGI.